What follows are 15 T cell receptor beta chains derived from one specimen sequenced in a study of blood T cells in healthy people across ages. A second about 6 to 11 cycle PCR used barcoded and J-beta primers. MiXCR was run by TCRdb on the 5' RACE reads, yielding one entry per CDR3 protein. This table has 700,000 or so distinct CDR3 sequences, 35% to 50% appearing once. The specimen sequenced was blood. The receptors stem from an elderly man in good health.

This clonotype was detected a few times. CDR3 DNA sequence: TGTGCCAGCAGTTTCCCCGGACGAGCCACCCCTGGGGCCAACGTCCTGACTTTC. This sequence encodes CASSFPGRATPGANVLTF. The chain carries TRBV12-3 or TRBV12-4 and TRBJ2-6; unclear D gene. The CDR3 consists of 18 residues. V lost 3 bases, J lost 2 bases, and 17 bases lay in between.

A word on this clonotype: A much larger clone lies one base from this, so it may be a read error. V gene TRBV24-1 combines with J gene TRBJ2-1; D is unclear. V lost 1 base and J 3 bases, leaving 9 bases between the germline ends. The germline CDR1 and CDR2 sequences are KGHDR and SFDVKD. CDR3 length: 15 amino acids. The CDR3 sequence is CATSDFSSSYNEQFF. In DNA, the CDR3 is TGTGCCACCAGTGATTTTAGCAGTAGCTACAATGAGCAGTTCTTC.

The V and J genes are TRBV9 and TRBJ2-5, with 7 bases lining up with TRBD2. The V gene end was trimmed by 3 bases and the J gene end by 5 bases; junction bases not matched to a gene: 4. Germline CDR1 SGDLS, CDR2 YYNGEE. The length of the CDR3 is 13 residues. CDR3 sequence (DNA): TGTGCCAGCAGCGGAGATAGCGGGGAGACCCAGTACTTC. Translating gives CASSGDSGETQYF.

This clonotype was observed a handful of times. The V gene is TRBV20-1, the J gene TRBJ2-1, with 8 bases lining up with TRBD1. The CDR3 spans 12 residues. V was clipped by 6 bases and J by 2 bases; unmatched bases: 0. Germline lookup yields CDR1 DFQATT and CDR2 SNEGSKA (reference sequence). CDR3 in amino acids: CSADRAYNEQFF. The CDR3 nucleotides are TGCAGTGCGGACAGGGCCTACAATGAGCAGTTCTTC.

This clonotype was seen only a few times. The J gene is TRBJ2-1, the V gene TRBV12-3 or TRBV12-4; D remains unclear. The V and J ends lost 1 base and 7 bases respectively, with 5 bases between them. The CDR3 runs 12 residues. CDR3 nucleotides: TGTGCCAGCAGTTTAGGCCCGAATGAGCAGTTCTTC. This translates into CASSLGPNEQFF.

Only a few counts were recorded for this clonotype. The chain uses TRBV12-3 or TRBV12-4 and TRBJ2-3, with 8 bases fitting TRBD2. The CDR3 is 14 amino acids. V lost 6 bases and J lost 5; bases outside the gene matches: 7. This chain's CDR3 is CASSRRGGLDTQYF. The CDR3 nucleotides are TGTGCCAGCAGCCGACGGGGGGGGTTAGATACGCAGTATTTT.

This clonotype was counted at least ten times. The genes are TRBV7-2 and TRBJ2-7; 7 nucleotides agree with TRBD1. The CDR3 runs to 14 residues. V was clipped by 2 bases and J by 5 bases; unmatched bases: 6. Germline V gene sequence: CDR1 SGHTA, CDR2 FQGNSA. This CDR3 reads CASSLLKTGNEQYF. CDR3 in DNA: TGTGCCAGCAGCTTACTCAAGACAGGGAACGAGCAGTACTTC.

In this sample, this clonotype turned up many times. The chain joins TRBV4-2 to TRBJ2-7; 11 nucleotides align to TRBD2. The trim removed 5 bases at V and 7 bases at J, leaving 7 bases unmatched. The V gene's germline CDR1 is LGHNA and CDR2 YNFKEQ. CDR3 size: 14 residues. DNA for the CDR3: TGTGCCAGCAGCGTTAGCGGGAGGGCCCGTGAGCAGTACTTC. Translated, it gives CASSVSGRAREQYF.

The table lists this clonotype with a few counts. The rearrangement uses TRBV7-2 and TRBJ1-5; no clear D gene. The germline V gene has CDR1 SGHTA and CDR2 FQGNSA. V lost 5 bases, J lost 4 bases, and 12 bases lay in between. This CDR3 region has 14 residues. Here the CDR3 reads CASSRTKQNQPQHF. DNA of the CDR3: TGTGCCAGCAGCCGAACCAAGCAGAATCAGCCCCAGCATTTT.

The V call is TRBV7-2, the J call TRBJ2-7, with a tentative D call TRBD1 (6 bases). The CDR3 runs to 15 residues. Per the germline V gene, CDR1 is SGHTA and CDR2 is FQGNSA. Trimming left V 5 bases short and J 2 bases short, with 16 bases between. This chain's CDR3 is CASSPQQGPTYEQYF. For the CDR3, the DNA is TGTGCCAGCAGCCCCCAACAGGGCCCTACCTACGAGCAGTACTTC.

CDR3 DNA: TGTGCCAGCAGCCAACAGGGAAACACCATATATTTT. This codes for CASSQQGNTIYF. The chain is built from TRBV11-2 and TRBJ1-3; D uncertain. Per the germline V gene, CDR1 is SGHAT and CDR2 is FQNNGV. The CDR3 extends over 12 amino acids. V dropped 5 bases and J dropped 4 bases, with 6 bases sitting between them.

This clonotype was observed a few times. The chain uses TRBV6-5 and TRBJ2-7; 10 nucleotides agree with TRBD1. Trimming cost V 5 bases and J 5 bases; bases outside gene matches: 6. Germline V lookup: CDR1 MNHEY, CDR2 SVGAGI. The CDR3 loop spans 14 amino acids. CDR3 bases: TGTGCCAGCAGTCCTGCCGGGACAGGGGACGAGCAGTACTTC. Its translation is CASSPAGTGDEQYF.

The CDR3 DNA follows: TGCGCCAGCAGCGCAGTAACAAGAAAAGAGACCCAGTACTTC. It is translated as CASSAVTRKETQYF. The chain recombines TRBV5-1 with TRBJ2-5, with D unresolved. This CDR3 is built from 14 residues. V dropped 4 bases and J dropped 3 bases, with 13 bases sitting between them. Germline values: CDR1 SGHRS, CDR2 YFSETQ.

The chain joins TRBV30 to TRBJ2-7; 11 bases line up with TRBD2. This CDR3 has 14 amino acids. V shed 3 bases, J shed 2 bases, and the junction held 3 bases outside the gene matches. Looked up from germline, CDR1 is GTSNPN and CDR2 is SVGIG (reference sequence). CDR3 coding DNA: TGTGCCTGGAGGGGGACTAGCGGTGCCTACGAGCAGTACTTC. Protein sequence: CAWRGTSGAYEQYF.

This clonotype came up a few times. J is TRBJ2-3 and V is TRBV10-1, with D maybe TRBD1 (7 bases). Germline V CDR1 and CDR2: WNHNN, SYGVQD (reference sequence). V shed 6 bases and J shed 1 base, with 17 bases lying between them. CDR3 length: 16 residues. The DNA for the CDR3 is TGCGCCAGCAGCGCGGGAAGGGGGCAACGCACAGATACGCAGTATTTT. It yields the protein CASSAGRGQRTDTQYF.